This TCR beta chain derives from a study of blood T cell repertoires in COVID-19 (dated by TCRdb to between 2020 and 2021). In terms of the full investigation: Samples covering the acute and convalescent phases of COVID-19 were provided by collaborators in the United States, Italy and Spain. Nearly every sample came with metadata listing a de-identified subject ID, COVID-19 status, age in years and sex. Where available, HLA class I and class II types were obtained from metadata supplied by the sample provider rather than from assay-based typing. The dataset comprised deeply sampled blood TCRbeta repertoires from subjects exposed to, actively infected with, or recovered from COVID-19. The prospective study material was composed of cDNA or gDNA derived from T cells, B-cell-depleted T cells, or PBMCs. The repertoires were released in a freely available public database meant as a resource for research on the immune response to SARS-CoV-2. The samples were drawn from two sources: the first 160 participants of the ongoing ImmuneRACE study, and fewer than 1,500 subjects contributed by 6 global collaborators.

About this clone: This receptor's antigen is unknown. There are no base qualities to consult, and no much larger clone falls within one base.

The CDR3 covers 14 residues, taking in both the cysteine and the phenylalanine. Only the CDR3 portion is preserved as DNA: 42 bases, with reading frame beginning at the first base. V trim: 2 bases; J trim: 9 bases; unmatched bases: 9. The germline V gene provides CDR1 LGHNA and CDR2 YSLEER. Each collaborating institution followed its own protocols to collect whole blood in K2EDTA tubes. For TCRbeta analysis, collaborators shipped samples in one of three forms: frozen whole blood, isolated PBMCs, or DNA extracted from either of those sample types. What the work shows at the level of the full study, not this receptor alone: How much clinical and demographic metadata was included differed by source and by participant, and the metadata was provided uncurated.

TCRbeta CDR3 regions were amplified from genomic DNA using the immunoSEQ Assay, a bias-controlled multiplex PCR. Turning to the authors' computational methods: Nucleated cell counts per sample were estimated from amplification of reference gene primers within the assay. To quantify the absolute abundance of each unique TCRbeta CDR3 rearrangement, sequence reads were collapsed and filtered. Productive Simpson clonality was computed per sample as the square root of Simpson's diversity index over productive rearrangements. TCRdb provides this immuneACCESS table in a form limited to in-frame rearrangements. Some clones are lacking; in checked studies, under half of them reflect an unresolved V gene, and why the rest are absent is not known. V and J calls and clone size follow that table, whereas D and trimming were derived from the DNA. Counted in this sample were about 84,000 clones; 65% to 85% of them appeared once. 35% to 40% of the sample is held by the ten biggest clonotypes.

Recombination linked TRBV4-3 to TRBJ2-5; TRBD1 matches 7 bases in the middle. This TCR derives from a man aged 80 or over with active or convalescent COVID-19. The sequencing sample was made of peripheral blood. The CDR3 sequence is CASSQNSRTGAQYF. In nucleotide form, the sequence is TGCGCCAGCAGCCAAAACTCTAGGACAGGAGCCCAGTACTTC.